This T cell receptor (beta chain) was sequenced for a study of technical replicates of blood from a handful of donors. TCRdb's copy holds only in-frame clones and misses some; the assay was immunoSEQ multiplex PCR. The data show around 76,000 clones, around 90% seen once. Germline V gives CDR1 MNHNY, CDR2 SVGAGI (reference sequence). V gave up 0 bases and J gave up 4 bases; unmatched junction bases: 5. The CDR3 has 16 amino acids. J is TRBJ2-1 and V is TRBV6-6, with 8 bases lining up with TRBD2. This TCR came from a human donor in good health. Sequenced: T cells isolated from PBMCs. The CDR3 DNA reads as TGTGCCAGCAGTTACTCGTTAGCGGGGTTATACAATGAGCAGTTCTTC. Residues: CASSYSLAGLYNEQFF.